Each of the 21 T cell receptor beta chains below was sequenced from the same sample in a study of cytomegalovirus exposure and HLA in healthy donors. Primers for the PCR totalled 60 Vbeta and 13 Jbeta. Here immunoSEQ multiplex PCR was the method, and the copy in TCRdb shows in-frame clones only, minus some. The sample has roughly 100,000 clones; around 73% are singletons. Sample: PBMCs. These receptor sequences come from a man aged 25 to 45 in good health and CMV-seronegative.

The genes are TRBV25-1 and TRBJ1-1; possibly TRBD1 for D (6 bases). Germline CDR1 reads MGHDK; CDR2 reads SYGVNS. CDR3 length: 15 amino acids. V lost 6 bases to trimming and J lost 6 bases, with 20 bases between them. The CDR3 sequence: CASSYARQGQAEAFF. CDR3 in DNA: TGTGCCAGCAGCTACGCTCGTCAGGGGCAAGCTGAAGCTTTCTTT.

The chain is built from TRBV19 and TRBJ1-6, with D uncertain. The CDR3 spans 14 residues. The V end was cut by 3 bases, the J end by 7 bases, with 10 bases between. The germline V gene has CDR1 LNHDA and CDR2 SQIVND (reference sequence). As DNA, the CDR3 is TGTGCCAGTAGTATCGGCAGGCTCAATTCACCCCTCCACTTT. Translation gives CASSIGRLNSPLHF.

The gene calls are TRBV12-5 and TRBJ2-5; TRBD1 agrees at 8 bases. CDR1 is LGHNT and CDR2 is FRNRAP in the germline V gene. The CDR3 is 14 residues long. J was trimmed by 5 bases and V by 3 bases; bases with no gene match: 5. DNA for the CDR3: TGTGCTAGTGGTTTTCTGGACAGGGTCGAGACCCAGTACTTC. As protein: CASGFLDRVETQYF.

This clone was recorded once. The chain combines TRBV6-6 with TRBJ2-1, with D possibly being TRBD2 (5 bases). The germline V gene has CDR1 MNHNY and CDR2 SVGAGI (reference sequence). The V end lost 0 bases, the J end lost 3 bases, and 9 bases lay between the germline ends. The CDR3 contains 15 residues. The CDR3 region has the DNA TGTGCCAGCAGTTACTCGAGTGGGAGCTACAATGAGCAGTTCTTC. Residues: CASSYSSGSYNEQFF.

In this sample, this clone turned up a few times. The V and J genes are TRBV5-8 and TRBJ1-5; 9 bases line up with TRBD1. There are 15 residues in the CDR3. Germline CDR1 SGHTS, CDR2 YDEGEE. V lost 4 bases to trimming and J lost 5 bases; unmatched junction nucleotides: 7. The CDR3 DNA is TGTGCCAGCAGCCCAGGACAGGGGTCACATCAGCCCCAGCATTTT. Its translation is CASSPGQGSHQPQHF.

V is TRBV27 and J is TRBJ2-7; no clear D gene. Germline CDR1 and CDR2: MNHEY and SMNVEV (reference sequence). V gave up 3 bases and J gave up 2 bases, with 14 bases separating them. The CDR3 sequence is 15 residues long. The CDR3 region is CASSFSLNRPYEQYF. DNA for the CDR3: TGTGCCAGCAGTTTCTCCCTGAACAGACCCTACGAGCAGTACTTC.

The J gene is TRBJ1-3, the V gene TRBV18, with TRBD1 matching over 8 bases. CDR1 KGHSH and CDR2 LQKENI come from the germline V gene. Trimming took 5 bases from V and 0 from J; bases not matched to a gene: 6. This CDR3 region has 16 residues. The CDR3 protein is CASSANTGGSGNTIYF. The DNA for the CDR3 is TGTGCCAGCTCAGCGAACACAGGGGGCTCTGGAAACACCATATATTTT.

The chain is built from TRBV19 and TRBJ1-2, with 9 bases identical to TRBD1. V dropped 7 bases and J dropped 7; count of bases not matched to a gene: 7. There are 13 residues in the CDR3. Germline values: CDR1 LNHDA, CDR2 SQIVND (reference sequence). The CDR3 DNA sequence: TGTGCCAGTACAACAGGGGGCGCGGGTGGCTACACCTTC. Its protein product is CASTTGGAGGYTF.

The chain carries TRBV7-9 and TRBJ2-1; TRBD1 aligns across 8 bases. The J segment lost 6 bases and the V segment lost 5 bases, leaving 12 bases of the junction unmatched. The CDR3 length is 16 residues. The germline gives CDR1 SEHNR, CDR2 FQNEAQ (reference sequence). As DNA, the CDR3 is TGTGCCAGCAGCCCTGACGGCGAGACAGGGGTCAATGAGCAGTTCTTC. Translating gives CASSPDGETGVNEQFF.

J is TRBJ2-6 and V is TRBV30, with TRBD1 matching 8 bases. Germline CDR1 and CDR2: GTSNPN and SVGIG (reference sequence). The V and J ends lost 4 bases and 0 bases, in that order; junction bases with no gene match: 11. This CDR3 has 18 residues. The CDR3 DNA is TGTGCCTGGACCCAGGGGGCAGGGGGGATCTCTGGGGCCAACGTCCTGACTTTC. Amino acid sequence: CAWTQGAGGISGANVLTF. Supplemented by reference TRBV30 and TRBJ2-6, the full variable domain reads SQTIHQWPATLVQPVGSPLSLECTVEGTSNPNLYWYRQAAGRGLQLLFYSVGIGQISSEVPQNLSASRPQDRQFILSSKKLLLSDSGFYLCAWTQGAGGISGANVLTFGAGSRLTVL.

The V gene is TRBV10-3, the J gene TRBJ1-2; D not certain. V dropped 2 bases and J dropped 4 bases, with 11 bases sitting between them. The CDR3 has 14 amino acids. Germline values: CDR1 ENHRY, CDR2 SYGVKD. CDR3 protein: CAISEGAEGYGYTF. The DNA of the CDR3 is TGTGCCATCAGTGAGGGTGCGGAGGGCTATGGCTACACCTTC.

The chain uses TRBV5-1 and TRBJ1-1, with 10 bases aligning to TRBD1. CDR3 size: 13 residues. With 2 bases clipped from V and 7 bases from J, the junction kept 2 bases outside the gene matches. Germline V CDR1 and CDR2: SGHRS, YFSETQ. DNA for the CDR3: TGCGCCAGCAGCTTAAGGGACAGGGGTGAAGCTTTCTTT. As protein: CASSLRDRGEAFF.

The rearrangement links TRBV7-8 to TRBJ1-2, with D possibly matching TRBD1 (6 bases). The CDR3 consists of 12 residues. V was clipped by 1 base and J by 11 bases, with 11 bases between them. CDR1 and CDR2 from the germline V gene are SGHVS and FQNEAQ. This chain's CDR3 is CASSLGDTGYTF. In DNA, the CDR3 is TGTGCCAGCAGCTTAGGGGATACAGGGTACACCTTC.

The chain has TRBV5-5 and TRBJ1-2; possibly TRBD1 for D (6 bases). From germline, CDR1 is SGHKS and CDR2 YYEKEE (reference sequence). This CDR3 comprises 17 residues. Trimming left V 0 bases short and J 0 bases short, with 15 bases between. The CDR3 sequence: CASSLVQGFPSNYGYTF. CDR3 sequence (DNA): TGTGCCAGCAGCTTGGTACAGGGTTTCCCCTCTAACTATGGCTACACCTTC.

CDR3 loop: CASSPLASGAETQYF. As DNA, the CDR3 is TGTGCCAGCTCACCACTGGCTAGCGGGGCGGAGACCCAGTACTTC. The chain is built from TRBV18 and TRBJ2-5; 9 bases fit TRBD2. This CDR3 has 15 residues. The germline gives CDR1 KGHSH, CDR2 LQKENI. Trimming at V came to 1 base and at J to 5 bases, leaving 5 bases not matched to a gene.

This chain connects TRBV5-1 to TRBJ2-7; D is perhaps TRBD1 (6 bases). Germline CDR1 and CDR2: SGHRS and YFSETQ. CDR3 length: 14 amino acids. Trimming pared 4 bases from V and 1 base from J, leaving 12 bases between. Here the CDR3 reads CASSPSGQSYEQYF. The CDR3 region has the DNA TGCGCCAGCAGCCCTTCCGGACAGTCCTACGAGCAGTACTTC.

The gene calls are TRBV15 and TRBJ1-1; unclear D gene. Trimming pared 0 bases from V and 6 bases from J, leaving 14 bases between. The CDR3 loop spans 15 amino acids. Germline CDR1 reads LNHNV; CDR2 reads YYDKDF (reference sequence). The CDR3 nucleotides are TGTGCCACCAGCAGAGATGGAAAGGGAGGGTCTGAAGCTTTCTTT. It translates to CATSRDGKGGSEAFF.

CDR3 residues: CSVEGPSYGYTF. The CDR3 DNA is TGCAGCGTTGAGGGCCCTTCCTATGGCTACACCTTC. The V and J genes are TRBV29-1 and TRBJ1-2; no clear D gene. Germline V gives CDR1 SQVTM, CDR2 ANQGSEA. The CDR3 runs to 12 residues. V was clipped by 3 bases and J by 4 bases, with 9 bases between them. The full variable domain, completed using reference TRBV29-1 and TRBJ1-2, is SAVISQKPSRDICQRGTSLTIQCQVDSQVTMMFWYRQQPGQSLTLIATANQGSEATYESGFVIDKFPISRPNLTFSTLTVSNMSPEDSSIYLCSVEGPSYGYTFGSGTRLTVV.

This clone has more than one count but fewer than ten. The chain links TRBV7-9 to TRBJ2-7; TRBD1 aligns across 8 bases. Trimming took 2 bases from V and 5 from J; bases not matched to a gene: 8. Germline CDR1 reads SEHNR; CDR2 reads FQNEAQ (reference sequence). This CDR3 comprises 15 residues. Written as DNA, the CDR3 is TGTGCCAGCAGCTTAAGGTGGACAGGGATCGACGAGCAGTACTTC. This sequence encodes CASSLRWTGIDEQYF.

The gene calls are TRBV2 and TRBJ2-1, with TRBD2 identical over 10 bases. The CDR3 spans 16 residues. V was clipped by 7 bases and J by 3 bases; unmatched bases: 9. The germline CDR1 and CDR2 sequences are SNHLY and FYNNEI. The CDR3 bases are TGTGCCAGCAACGCGGAAGGACTAGCGGACTACAATGAGCAGTTCTTC. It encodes CASNAEGLADYNEQFF.

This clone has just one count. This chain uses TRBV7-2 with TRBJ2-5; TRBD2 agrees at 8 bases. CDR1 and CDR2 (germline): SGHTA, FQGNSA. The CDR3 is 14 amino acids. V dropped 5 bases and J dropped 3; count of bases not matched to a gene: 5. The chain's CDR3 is CASSVTSGKETQYF. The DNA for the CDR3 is TGTGCCAGCAGCGTAACTAGCGGAAAAGAGACCCAGTACTTC.